A selection of T cell receptor beta chains follows, all from one sample in a study of shared clonotypes between healthy human individuals. Using immunoSEQ multiplex PCR, the repertoire was profiled, and TCRdb retains in-frame clones only, with some absent. Of hundreds of thousands of clones in the sample, 74% were seen once. The sequencing sample was made of memory CD4+ T cells sorted from blood. Receptors originate from a woman in her twenties or thirties in good health. The CDR3 runs from the conserved cysteine through the conserved F or W. A D gene is named only where the DNA matches it firmly. Expanded clones are given a class, and other clones once, few, many or no size at all.

clone size	V gene	D gene	J gene	CDR3 DNA	CDR3 protein
-	TRBV5-1	-	TRBJ2-3	TGCGCCAGCAGCTTGACGGGTCTCCCCACAGATACGCAGTATTTT	CASSLTGLPTDTQYF
-	TRBV5-4	-	TRBJ2-5	TGTGCCAGCAGCTTGCGCTCTAACCAAGAGACCCAGTACTTC	CASSLRSNQETQYF
-	TRBV28	-	TRBJ2-7	TGTGCCAGCAGTTTCGTGGGCGCGGGTTCCTACGAGCAGTACTTC	CASSFVGAGSYEQYF
few	TRBV7-6	TRBD1	TRBJ1-5	TGTGCCAGCAGCGTAGTAGGATCCGGGACAGTGAATCGAGCCCAGCATTTT	CASSVVGSGTVNRAQHF
-	TRBV25-1	TRBD1	TRBJ2-7	TGTGCCAGCAGTGACCCAGGACAGGGGGCCAGGTACGAGCAGTACTTC	CASSDPGQGARYEQYF
-	TRBV19	-	TRBJ2-5	TGTGCCAGTAGGGCACCGGGAAACCAAGAGACCCAGTACTTC	CASRAPGNQETQYF
few	TRBV4-2	TRBD2	TRBJ2-1	TGTGCCAGCAGCCAAGGGGGGCTAGCGGGGGCTGACAATGAGCAGTTCTTC	CASSQGGLAGADNEQFF
few	TRBV11-2	TRBD2	TRBJ2-5	TGTGCCAGCAGCTCGAGCGGGGCTTCGGAGACCCAGTACTTC	CASSSSGASETQYF
few	TRBV7-9	-	TRBJ1-2	TGTGCCAGCAGCGGGACGGATGGGTATGGCTACACCTTC	CASSGTDGYGYTF
few	TRBV9	-	TRBJ2-2	TGTGCCAGCAGCGTAGGGGCCGGATACACCGGGGAGCTGTTTTTT	CASSVGAGYTGELFF
few	TRBV28	-	TRBJ1-5	TGTGCCAGCAGTTTATTAGGGGATCAGCCCCAGCATTTT	CASSLLGDQPQHF
-	TRBV15	TRBD2	TRBJ2-7	TGTGCCACCAGCAGAAGTAGCGGGTTCAACGAGCAGTACTTC	CATSRSSGFNEQYF
-	TRBV29-1	-	TRBJ1-2	TGCAGCGTTGATACCCGGGTGGAGGATGGCTACACCTTC	CSVDTRVEDGYTF
few	TRBV5-1	-	TRBJ2-6	TGCGCCAGCAGCTTCCTACAGGAGTCCGGTGGGGCCAACGTCCTGACTTTC	CASSFLQESGGANVLTF
once	TRBV5-5	-	TRBJ1-5	TGTGCCAGCAGCTTGGAGGCAGGGCAACAGCCCCAGCATTTT	CASSLEAGQQPQHF
-	TRBV5-1	TRBD1	TRBJ2-7	TGCGCCAGCAGCCAGGGGGCAGCCCCTAACGAGCAGTACTTC	CASSQGAAPNEQYF
few	TRBV10-2	TRBD2	TRBJ2-7	TGCGCCAGCAGTGAAAAACTAGCGGGACGCTACGAGCAGTACTTC	CASSEKLAGRYEQYF
-	TRBV4-1	-	TRBJ2-3	TGCGCCAGCAGCCGTTCTCCCCCAGATACGCAGTATTTT	CASSRSPPDTQYF
-	TRBV19	-	TRBJ1-4	TGTGCCAGTAGTAAAGCAGGGAGAGGTGAAAAACTGTTTTTT	CASSKAGRGEKLFF
-	TRBV5-4	-	TRBJ1-2	TGTGCCAGCGGCCAAGACATCTATGGCTACACCTTC	CASGQDIYGYTF
once	TRBV11-1	-	TRBJ1-2	TGTGCCAGCAGCCAGGGGAACTATGGCTACACCTTC	CASSQGNYGYTF
-	TRBV30	-	TRBJ1-5	TGTGCCTGGAGTGACAGGGCGAGCTCGACTGCCCAGCATTTT	CAWSDRASSTAQHF
-	TRBV28	-	TRBJ2-1	TGTGCCAGCAGTTTCCAGGGGAATGAGCAGTTCTTC	CASSFQGNEQFF
-	TRBV7-9	TRBD1	TRBJ1-4	TGTGCCAGCAGCCCCGGGCAGGGGGAACTGTTTTTT	CASSPGQGELFF
-	TRBV10-3	TRBD2	TRBJ2-5	TGTGCCATCAAAAGACTAGCGGGAGGGCCGTTTGGAGAGACCCAGTACTTC	CAIKRLAGGPFGETQYF
-	TRBV6-1	-	TRBJ2-3	TGTGCCAGCATTAGGGACGATACGCAGTATTTT	CASIRDDTQYF
-	TRBV7-2	TRBD2	TRBJ2-7	TGTGCCAGCAGCTTAGGGCTAGCGGGAACCTACGAGCAGTACTTC	CASSLGLAGTYEQYF
few	TRBV2	-	TRBJ1-6	TGTGCCAGCAGTCGGGAAAGCTCCTATAATTCACCCCTCCACTTT	CASSRESSYNSPLHF
-	TRBV19	TRBD2	TRBJ2-7	TGTGCCAGTACTAGAACTAGCGGAAGCTCCTACGAGCAGTACTTC	CASTRTSGSSYEQYF
-	TRBV29-1	TRBD1	TRBJ2-7	TGCAGCGTTGAACGCCAGGGGGCAGACGAGCAGTACTTC	CSVERQGADEQYF
once	TRBV9	-	TRBJ1-1	TGTGCCAGCAGCGTTTCCTGGGGGGGCACTGAAGCTTTCTTT	CASSVSWGGTEAFF
-	TRBV27	-	TRBJ2-2	TGTGCCAGTCGCCATCCCGACAGGCCCACCGGGGAGCTGTTTTTT	CASRHPDRPTGELFF
-	TRBV19	-	TRBJ1-2	TGTGCCAGTAGTCCGGGACGGATTCTTAACTATGGCTACACCTTC	CASSPGRILNYGYTF
-	TRBV7-6	-	TRBJ1-1	TGTGCCAGCAGCTTGGGCGGGAAGGGGGATGAAGCTTTCTTT	CASSLGGKGDEAFF
-	TRBV2	TRBD1	TRBJ2-2	TGTGCCAGCACTCCAGGGGGCGCAACCGGGGAGCTGTTTTTT	CASTPGGATGELFF
-	TRBV19	TRBD2	TRBJ2-1	TGTGCCAGTAGTGCGAGACTAGCGGGAGGGTTTGAGCAGTTCTTC	CASSARLAGGFEQFF
-	TRBV6-1	-	TRBJ2-2	TGTGCCAGCACATCTTTACTAGCGAACACCGGGGAGCTGTTTTTT	CASTSLLANTGELFF
few	TRBV28	-	TRBJ1-4	TGTGCCAGCAGTACCATTCACGAGAAACTGTTTTTT	CASSTIHEKLFF
-	TRBV7-2	TRBD1	TRBJ2-4	TGTGCCAGCAGCCGGGACAGGGGTTATCCTAACATTCAGTACTTC	CASSRDRGYPNIQYF
-	TRBV27	-	TRBJ1-2	TGTGCCAGCAGGGGCTCCCATGGAGGCTACACCTTC	CASRGSHGGYTF
-	TRBV7-9	TRBD1	TRBJ1-2	TGTGCCAGCAGCTTGACAGGGCATGGCTACACCTTC	CASSLTGHGYTF
-	TRBV28	TRBD2	TRBJ2-1	TGTGCCAGCAGTTTTGGGACTAGCGGGATTGAGCAGTTCTTC	CASSFGTSGIEQFF
few	TRBV7-2	-	TRBJ2-5	TGTGCCAGCAGCTTATTTGGGCAGCGCGAGACCCAGTACTTC	CASSLFGQRETQYF
-	TRBV28	TRBD2	TRBJ2-7	TGTGCCAGCAGTGTAGCGGGGGCCGGATGGTCTCGCTACGAGCAGTACTTC	CASSVAGAGWSRYEQYF
-	TRBV7-6	-	TRBJ1-1	TGTGCCAGCAGGGGCGGCCACACTGAAGCTTTCTTT	CASRGGHTEAFF
-	TRBV28	-	TRBJ2-2	TGTGCCAGCAGTTTGGGGGTAAACACCGGGGAGCTGTTTTTT	CASSLGVNTGELFF
once	TRBV19	-	TRBJ1-1	TGTGCCAGTAGTACCCTCTGGTCTGAAGCTTTCTTT	CASSTLWSEAFF
many	TRBV28	-	TRBJ1-4	TGTGCCAGCAGTTCCGGACAGCCTGGGAATGAAAAACTGTTTTTT	CASSSGQPGNEKLFF
-	TRBV6-5	TRBD1	TRBJ2-7	TGTGCCAGCAGTTTCGACAGGGGGTCAAACGAGCAGTACTTC	CASSFDRGSNEQYF
-	TRBV4-1	-	TRBJ2-3	TGCGCCAGCAGCCAAGGGGATCGCGGGACAATAGATACGCAGTATTTT	CASSQGDRGTIDTQYF
few	TRBV2	TRBD2	TRBJ2-3	TGTGCCAGCAGTGATAAAGCGGGAGGGTCAGATACGCAGTATTTT	CASSDKAGGSDTQYF